This entry lists 18 T cell receptor beta chains sequenced from one sample in a study of cytomegalovirus exposure and HLA in healthy donors. The PCR was carried out with 60 Vbeta primers and 13 Jbeta primers. Method: immunoSEQ multiplex PCR; TCRdb's copy keeps in-frame clones and lacks some. The table includes 160,000 or so clones, around four fifths detected once. The sequenced sample consisted of PBMCs. These receptors all come from a male donor in good health and CMV-seronegative.

The CDR3: CSVDSTGTGSYEQYF. The CDR3 DNA reads TGCAGCGTTGACTCGACCGGGACAGGGTCCTACGAGCAGTACTTC. The chain carries TRBV29-1 and TRBJ2-5; 9 nucleotides align to TRBD1. The DNA end lines up better with TRBJ2-7; the J call may be wrong. This CDR3 comprises 15 residues. The germline CDR1 and CDR2 sequences are SQVTM and ANQGSEA.

This clone has at least ten counts. V gene TRBV6-6 combines with J gene TRBJ1-5, with D possibly TRBD1 on 6 matching bases. The CDR3 loop spans 14 amino acids. Germline CDR1 and CDR2: MNHNY and SVGAGI (reference sequence). V was pared by 5 bases and J by 1 base, with 9 bases between. The chain's CDR3 is CASSTGQSNQPQHF. The CDR3 nucleotides read TGTGCCAGCAGTACCGGACAGAGCAATCAGCCCCAGCATTTT.

The chain joins TRBV4-3 to TRBJ2-3; 13 bases match TRBD2. Germline V gene lookup returns CDR1 LGHNA and CDR2 YSLEER. The CDR3 is 15 amino acids. J lost 4 bases, V lost 4 bases, and 2 bases had no gene match. The CDR3 loop reads CASSRGLAGADTQYF. CDR3 bases: TGCGCCAGCAGCCGCGGACTAGCGGGAGCAGATACGCAGTATTTT.

The rearrangement uses TRBV13 and TRBJ1-6; 8 bases map to TRBD1. The junction had 4 bases not matched to a gene; V was cut back by 5 bases and J by 7 bases. The germline CDR1 and CDR2 sequences are PRHDT and FYEKMQ (reference sequence). CDR3 size: 14 residues. CDR3 nucleotides: TGTGCCAGCAGCCCACGACAGGGGAATTCACCCCTCCACTTT. Translated, it gives CASSPRQGNSPLHF.

Here the CDR3 reads CAWSVNRGLANEKLFF. Written as DNA, the CDR3 is TGTGCCTGGAGTGTAAACAGGGGGCTGGCTAATGAAAAACTGTTTTTT. The chain links TRBV30 to TRBJ1-4, with TRBD1 matching over 9 bases. V lost 0 bases, J lost 3 bases, and 5 bases stayed unmatched. Germline V CDR1 and CDR2: GTSNPN, SVGIG (reference sequence). This CDR3 has 16 amino acids. The whole variable domain, filled in from reference TRBV30 and TRBJ1-4, reads SQTIHQWPATLVQPVGSPLSLECTVEGTSNPNLYWYRQAAGRGLQLLFYSVGIGQISSEVPQNLSASRPQDRQFILSSKKLLLSDSGFYLCAWSVNRGLANEKLFFGSGTQLSVL.

This clone is a singleton in its sample. This chain connects TRBV9 to TRBJ1-1; no clear D. The CDR3 loop spans 15 amino acids. Trimming left V 4 bases short and J 1 base short, with 14 bases between. Germline-derived CDR1 and CDR2 are SGDLS and YYNGEE. The CDR3 sequence: CASSPHSPGNTEAFF. CDR3 DNA: TGTGCCAGCAGCCCTCATTCTCCGGGGAACACTGAAGCTTTCTTT.

The chain has TRBV19 and TRBJ1-2; D possibly corresponds to TRBD1 (5 bases). This CDR3 is 13 amino acids long. Trimming pared 4 bases from V and 3 bases from J, leaving 9 bases between. Germline V gives CDR1 LNHDA, CDR2 SQIVND (reference sequence). For the CDR3, the DNA is TGTGCCAGTAGTACTCAGGGCCACTATGGCTACACCTTC. The encoded protein is CASSTQGHYGYTF.

This clone was counted a single time. V is TRBV13 and J is TRBJ1-1; no definite D call. In germline, CDR1 is PRHDT, CDR2 FYEKMQ (reference sequence). This CDR3 has 17 residues. Trimming stripped 3 bases from V and 0 bases from J, with 17 bases between. Here the CDR3 DNA reads TGTGCCAGCAGCTTTGGAGGCTTCAACGGGTTGAACACTGAAGCTTTCTTT. Its translation is CASSFGGFNGLNTEAFF.

The rearrangement links TRBV6-1 to TRBJ2-7, with 9 nucleotides matching TRBD1. Germline loops: CDR1 MNHNS, CDR2 SASEGT. V trimming: 6 bases; J trimming: 6 bases; junction bases outside the gene matches: 12. The CDR3 is made up of 15 amino acids. CDR3 in amino acids: CASSPFAGQGPEQYF. The CDR3 DNA follows: TGTGCCAGCAGCCCTTTTGCAGGACAGGGGCCCGAGCAGTACTTC.

The chain combines TRBV28 with TRBJ2-1, with 11 bases lining up with TRBD1. This CDR3 is 15 amino acids long. V lost 2 bases and J lost 7; bases outside the gene matches: 4. Germline lookup yields CDR1 MDHEN and CDR2 SYDVKM. This CDR3 reads CASSLTGQGANEQFF. CDR3 in DNA: TGTGCCAGCAGTTTAACCGGACAGGGGGCGAATGAGCAGTTCTTC.

This clone was detected once. This chain links TRBV4-1 with TRBJ1-5; D may be TRBD1 (6 bases). V lost 0 bases and J 4 bases, leaving 10 bases between the germline ends. Germline V CDR1 and CDR2: MGHRA, YSYEKL. This CDR3 region has 15 residues. The CDR3 bases are TGCGCCAGCAGCCAAGATTTAACAGGGAATCAGCCCCAGCATTTT. This codes for CASSQDLTGNQPQHF.

This clone has more than one count but fewer than ten. The chain is built from TRBV6-1 and TRBJ2-1, with 7 bases aligning to TRBD1. CDR3 length: 14 residues. CDR1 and CDR2 from the germline V gene are MNHNS and SASEGT. With 7 bases clipped from V and 4 bases from J, the junction kept 7 bases outside the gene matches. The chain's CDR3 is CASNTGAGYNEQFF. The CDR3 nucleotides are TGTGCCAGCAATACAGGGGCGGGTTACAATGAGCAGTTCTTC.

The rearrangement joins TRBV6-5 to TRBJ2-3; 7 bases agree with TRBD2. Germline V CDR1 and CDR2: MNHEY, SVGAGI. The CDR3 is 14 amino acids. The junction had 10 bases not matched to a gene; V was cut back by 10 bases and J by 3 bases. The CDR3 sequence is CATQPQRGTDTQYF. CDR3 bases: TGTGCCACCCAGCCCCAGCGGGGTACAGATACGCAGTATTTT.

V gene TRBV7-2 combines with J gene TRBJ2-3; D gene ambiguous. The V gene's germline CDR1 is SGHTA and CDR2 FQGNSA. The CDR3 is 15 residues long. Trimming removed 1 base from V and 7 bases from J, with 15 bases in between. The CDR3, as DNA: TGTGCCAGCAGCTTAGAATTAGGCCGGGTCAATACGCAGTATTTT. Its translation is CASSLELGRVNTQYF.

About this clone itself: The same CDR3 can be traced to other DNA sequences in this sample. The V and J genes are TRBV18 and TRBJ2-5, with D tentatively TRBD1 (6 bases). The CDR3 is 13 residues long. Trimming left V 3 bases short and J 1 base short, with 6 bases between. Germline values: CDR1 KGHSH, CDR2 LQKENI. For the CDR3, the DNA is TGTGCCAGCTCACCGGACAGCCAAGAGACCCAGTACTTC. Encoded protein: CASSPDSQETQYF.

CDR3 DNA: TGTGCCACCAGCAGGGGACTAGCGGGAGAGGGGAATGAGCAGTTCTTC. It encodes CATSRGLAGEGNEQFF. The genes are TRBV15 and TRBJ2-1; TRBD2 matches 14 bases. The CDR3 is 16 residues long. Germline V lookup: CDR1 LNHNV, CDR2 YYDKDF (reference sequence). Trimming took 3 bases from V and 7 from J; bases not matched to a gene: 5.

The rearrangement joins TRBV9 to TRBJ2-1, with TRBD2 identical over 9 bases. The V segment lost 4 bases and the J segment 6 bases; nucleotides outside the gene matches: 11. Per germline, CDR1 SGDLS and CDR2 YYNGEE. This CDR3 spans 16 amino acids. The CDR3 reads CASSREGLAGFNEQFF. The CDR3 DNA follows: TGTGCCAGCAGCAGAGAGGGGCTAGCGGGGTTCAATGAGCAGTTCTTC.

This clone was detected only once. V gene TRBV27 combines with J gene TRBJ1-6, with 8 nucleotides matching TRBD1. Germline CDR1 MNHEY, CDR2 SMNVEV (reference sequence). V dropped 1 base and J dropped 2; count of bases not matched to a gene: 4. The CDR3 runs 17 residues. CDR3 amino acids: CASSLYRGRTYNSPLHF. The DNA of the CDR3 is TGTGCCAGCAGTTTATACAGGGGGAGGACCTATAATTCACCCCTCCACTTT.